This T cell receptor (beta chain) was identified during a study of OX40 agonist ivuxolimab in advanced cancers. CDR1 is MNHNY and CDR2 is SVGAGI in the germline V gene (reference sequence). CDR3 length equals 14 residues. V lost 0 bases, J lost 5 bases, and 1 base stayed unmatched. Clones were read by immunoSEQ multiplex PCR, and TCRdb kept only the in-frame ones, dropping some. Of fewer than 95,000 clones in the sample, 75% to 90% are singletons; the top ten hold 6% to 7.5%. On this clone itself: The antigen is undetermined.

The study's findings and limits: On average, a greater number of expanded clones characterised CD8+ T cells relative to CD4+.

The sequence derives from an adult with an advanced solid tumor such as melanoma, head and neck, liver or kidney cancer. Sequenced here: CD4+ or CD8+ T cells sorted from blood, sampled in a trial of the OX40 agonist ivuxolimab. The gene calls are TRBV6-6 and TRBJ2-3, with 8 nucleotides matching TRBD1. The CDR3 DNA sequence: TGTGCCAGCAGTTACTCAGGACAGGGAGATACGCAGTATTTT. Translating gives CASSYSGQGDTQYF.